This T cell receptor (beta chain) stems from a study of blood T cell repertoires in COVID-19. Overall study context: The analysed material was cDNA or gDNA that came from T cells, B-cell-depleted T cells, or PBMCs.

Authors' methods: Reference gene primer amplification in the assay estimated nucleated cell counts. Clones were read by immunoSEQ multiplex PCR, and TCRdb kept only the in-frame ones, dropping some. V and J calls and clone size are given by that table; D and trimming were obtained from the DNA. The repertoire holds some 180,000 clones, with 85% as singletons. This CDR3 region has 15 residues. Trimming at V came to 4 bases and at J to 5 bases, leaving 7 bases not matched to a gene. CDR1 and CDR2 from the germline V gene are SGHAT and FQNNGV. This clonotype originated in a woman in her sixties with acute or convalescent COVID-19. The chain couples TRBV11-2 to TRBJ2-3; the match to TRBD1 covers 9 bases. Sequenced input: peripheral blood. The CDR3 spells CASSYGDRAGDTQYF. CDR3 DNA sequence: TGTGCCAGCAGCTATGGGGACAGGGCAGGAGATACGCAGTATTTT.